The 5 T cell receptor beta chains presented below share a single source sample, sequenced in a study of T cells in Graves' hyperthyroidism and ophthalmopathy. RNA transcripts were the template for amplifying TCR beta CDR3 regions. HTBI primers were the set used in a first-round RT-PCR of the TCR CDR3. One entry per CDR3 protein, called by TCRdb with MiXCR from the multiplex PCR reads. Of roughly 180,000 distinct CDR3 sequences listed, about 9.4% are singletons. Sequenced: blood. The source of these receptors is a woman between 18 and 29 years old with Graves' hyperthyroidism that later progressed to Graves' ophthalmopathy.

This clonotype has at least ten counts. The chain carries TRBV30 and TRBJ2-7; D remains ambiguous. Looked up from germline, CDR1 is GTSNPN and CDR2 is SVGIG (reference sequence). Trimming cost V 2 bases and J 9 bases, with 17 bases left between them. CDR3 length equals 13 residues. In nucleotides, the CDR3 is TGTGCCTGGAGTTTGACCGGGCCCGTAGGGCAGTACTTC. It is translated as CAWSLTGPVGQYF.

Only a few counts were recorded for this clonotype. Just one base apart from a much larger clone, this may be a read error. The V gene is TRBV15, the J gene TRBJ2-1; TRBD2 agrees at 7 bases. The CDR3 covers 15 residues. Germline V CDR1 and CDR2: LNHNV, YYDKDF (reference sequence). With V trimmed by 1 base and J by 11 bases, 11 bases remained unmatched. The CDR3 protein is CATSRGGGGRLQQFF. The CDR3, as DNA: TGTGCCACCAGCAGAGGGGGGGGAGGTCGCCTACAGCAGTTCTTC.

Many counts were recorded for this clonotype. V and J are TRBV28 and TRBJ1-5; D remains ambiguous. The V and J ends lost 1 base and 6 bases respectively, with 4 bases between them. This CDR3 region has 12 residues. Germline assignment: CDR1 MDHEN and CDR2 SYDVKM. The CDR3 nucleotides are TGTGCCAGCAGTTTATATTCTCAGCCCCAGCATTTT. Protein sequence: CASSLYSQPQHF.

This clonotype was recorded at least ten times. The rearrangement joins TRBV6-1 to TRBJ2-7, with 11 bases that match TRBD2. The V gene end was trimmed by 0 bases and the J gene end by 1 base; junction bases not matched to a gene: 11. The CDR3 runs to 19 residues. The germline gives CDR1 MNHNS, CDR2 SASEGT. CDR3 region: CASSEARLAGGLGSYEQYF. DNA for the CDR3: TGTGCCAGCAGTGAAGCGAGGCTAGCGGGGGGTTTAGGGTCCTACGAGCAGTACTTC.

This clonotype occurred many times. The genes are TRBV6-6 and TRBJ1-2; D ambiguous. Germline V lookup: CDR1 MNHNY, CDR2 SVGAGI (reference sequence). This CDR3 has 13 amino acids. Trimming took off 2 bases at V and 4 bases at J, with 8 bases between the two ends. As DNA, the CDR3 is TGTGCCAGCAGTTACGGATCGACCTATGGCTACACCTTC. Protein product: CASSYGSTYGYTF.